The clone carrying this TCR beta chain was recorded once. The sample is drawn from a study of technical replicates of blood from several donors. The method was immunoSEQ multiplex PCR; TCRdb's version includes in-frame clones alone and lacks a portion of them. The data show about 9,400 clones, with about nine tenths seen just once and less than 9.5% held by the top ten. The sequence came from a human donor in good health. Sequencing was done on a sample of PBMCs.

The CDR3 loop is CASSQANLGAATYEQYF. In DNA form, the CDR3 reads TGCGCCAGCAGCCAAGCTAACTTGGGGGCCGCGACCTACGAGCAGTACTTC. V is TRBV4-1 and J is TRBJ2-7; tentative D call: TRBD1 (6 bases). V lost 1 base, J lost 2 bases, and 18 bases lay in between. The CDR3 has 17 amino acids. Germline V gives CDR1 MGHRA, CDR2 YSYEKL.